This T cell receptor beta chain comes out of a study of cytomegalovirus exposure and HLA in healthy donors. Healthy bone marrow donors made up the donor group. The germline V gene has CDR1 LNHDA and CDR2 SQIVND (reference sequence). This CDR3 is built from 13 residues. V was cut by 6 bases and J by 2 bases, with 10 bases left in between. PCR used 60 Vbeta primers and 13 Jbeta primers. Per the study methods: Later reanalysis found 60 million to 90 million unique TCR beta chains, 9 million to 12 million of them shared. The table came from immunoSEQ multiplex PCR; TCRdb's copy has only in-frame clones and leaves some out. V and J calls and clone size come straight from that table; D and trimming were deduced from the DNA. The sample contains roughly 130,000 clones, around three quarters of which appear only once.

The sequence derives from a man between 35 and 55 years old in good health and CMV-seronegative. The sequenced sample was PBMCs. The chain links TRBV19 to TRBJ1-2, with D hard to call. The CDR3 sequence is CASRAAENYGYTF. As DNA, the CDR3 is TGTGCCAGTAGGGCTGCGGAGAACTATGGCTACACCTTC.